A single sample is the source of the 17 T cell receptor beta chains below, sequenced in a study of blood T cell repertoires in COVID-19. Profiling relied on immunoSEQ multiplex PCR, and the TCRdb table lists in-frame clones only, not all of them. The table has roughly 100,000 clones, 70% to 80% seen once. Source material: peripheral blood. The receptors derive from a man between 60 and 70 years old with active or convalescent COVID-19.

The chain recombines TRBV30 with TRBJ2-7; D gene uncertain. This CDR3 spans 11 amino acids. The germline V and J ends were trimmed by 1 base and 6 bases, with 7 bases remaining between them. Germline V gene lookup returns CDR1 GTSNPN and CDR2 SVGIG (reference sequence). The CDR3 here is CAWSGLSEQYF. CDR3 nucleotides: TGTGCCTGGAGTGGACTGAGCGAGCAGTACTTC. Combining the CDR3 with reference TRBV30 and TRBJ2-7 gives the whole variable domain SQTIHQWPATLVQPVGSPLSLECTVEGTSNPNLYWYRQAAGRGLQLLFYSVGIGQISSEVPQNLSASRPQDRQFILSSKKLLLSDSGFYLCAWSGLSEQYFGPGTRLTVT.

The chain joins TRBV5-6 to TRBJ1-2; 8 bases are a match to TRBD1. The germline V gene has CDR1 SGHDT and CDR2 YYEEEE. V shed 5 bases and J 8 bases; nucleotides not matched to a gene: 11. The CDR3 covers 14 residues. The CDR3 spells CASRRWAGGEGYTF. Here the CDR3 DNA reads TGTGCCAGCAGGAGGTGGGCAGGGGGCGAAGGCTACACCTTC.

J is TRBJ2-3 and V is TRBV7-8, with 11 positions matching TRBD1. The V gene end was trimmed by 5 bases and the J gene end by 4 bases; junction bases not matched to a gene: 8. The CDR3 has 16 amino acids. From germline, CDR1 is SGHVS and CDR2 FQNEAQ. The CDR3 reads CASSPRTGGYPDTQYF. The CDR3 nucleotides read TGTGCCAGCAGCCCTAGGACAGGGGGCTACCCAGATACGCAGTATTTT.

The V and J genes are TRBV5-1 and TRBJ2-1; TRBD2 agrees at 9 bases. Germline V gene lookup returns CDR1 SGHRS and CDR2 YFSETQ. V shed 7 bases, J shed 4 bases, and the junction held 9 bases outside the gene matches. The CDR3 runs 15 residues. CDR3 region: CASDLDSGSYNEQFF. Written as DNA, the CDR3 is TGCGCCAGCGACCTTGATAGCGGGAGTTACAATGAGCAGTTCTTC.

The V gene is TRBV7-8, the J gene TRBJ2-1; 10 bases match TRBD2. V was pared by 5 bases and J by 7 bases, with 8 bases of the junction left unmatched. From germline, CDR1 is SGHVS and CDR2 FQNEAQ. This CDR3 has 15 residues. The CDR3 reads CASSLLAGVENEQFF. The CDR3 DNA is TGTGCCAGCAGCCTCCTAGCGGGAGTGGAGAATGAGCAGTTCTTC.

Only one count was recorded for this clone. The V gene is TRBV11-2, the J gene TRBJ2-5; D possibly corresponds to TRBD2 (6 bases). The germline V gene has CDR1 SGHAT and CDR2 FQNNGV. The germline V and J ends were trimmed by 3 bases and 5 bases, with 13 bases remaining between them. The length of the CDR3 is 14 residues. Written as DNA, the CDR3 is TGTGCCAGCAGCTTTGGAGGGGCGTCGGAGACCCAGTACTTC. It yields the protein CASSFGGASETQYF. The full variable domain, in which reference TRBV11-2 and TRBJ2-5 provide the parts outside the CDR3, is EAGVAQSPRYKIIEKRQSVAFWCNPISGHATLYWYQQILGQGPKLLIQFQNNGVVDDSQLPKDRFSAERLKGVDSTLKIQPAKLEDSAVYLCASSFGGASETQYFGPGTRLLVL.

The chain recombines TRBV13 with TRBJ2-3; the match to TRBD1 covers 8 bases. Per germline, CDR1 PRHDT and CDR2 FYEKMQ (reference sequence). The CDR3 is made up of 16 amino acids. V gave up 7 bases and J gave up 1 base; unmatched junction bases: 10. Here the CDR3 reads CASTARTGSGTDTQYF. CDR3 coding DNA: TGTGCCAGCACCGCGAGGACAGGGTCTGGCACAGATACGCAGTATTTT. The variable domain in full, completed from reference TRBV13 and TRBJ2-3, reads AAGVIQSPRHLIKEKRETATLKCYPIPRHDTVYWYQQGPGQDPQFLISFYEKMQSDKGSIPDRFSAQQFSDYHSELNMSSLELGDSALYFCASTARTGSGTDTQYFGPGTRLTVL.

V gene TRBV7-8 combines with J gene TRBJ2-3; tentative D call: TRBD2 (6 bases). V lost 6 bases and J 2 bases, leaving 12 bases between the germline ends. Per germline, CDR1 SGHVS and CDR2 FQNEAQ. CDR3 length equals 14 residues. The CDR3 reads CASSQRASTDTQYF. The CDR3, as DNA: TGTGCCAGCAGTCAGCGGGCGTCCACAGATACGCAGTATTTT.

The chain uses TRBV6-5 and TRBJ1-2; TRBD1 agrees at 8 bases. CDR1 is MNHEY and CDR2 is SVGAGI in the germline V gene. This CDR3 is 14 amino acids long. The J segment lost 8 bases and the V segment lost 2 bases, leaving 7 bases of the junction unmatched. This chain's CDR3 is CASSYLTGGSGYTF. The CDR3 nucleotides are TGTGCCAGCAGTTACCTAACAGGGGGATCGGGCTACACCTTC.

The chain couples TRBV29-1 to TRBJ2-4; a possible D gene is TRBD2 (5 bases). This CDR3 spans 14 amino acids. Germline lookup yields CDR1 SQVTM and CDR2 ANQGSEA. Trimming removed 4 bases at V and 0 bases at J, with 10 bases between. The CDR3 reads CSVASRLAKNIQYF. CDR3 coding DNA: TGCAGCGTTGCTAGCAGACTAGCCAAAAACATTCAGTACTTC.

The J gene is TRBJ2-6, the V gene TRBV7-9; D uncertain. Per germline, CDR1 SEHNR and CDR2 FQNEAQ (reference sequence). The CDR3 runs to 13 residues. Trimming shortened V by 5 bases and J by 4 bases, and 6 bases separated the two germline ends. The CDR3 reads CASSVQGANVLTF. As DNA, the CDR3 is TGTGCCAGCAGCGTTCAAGGGGCCAACGTCCTGACTTTC.

About this clone itself: Other nucleotide sequences from this sample produce the same CDR3. The V call is TRBV6-5, the J call TRBJ1-1; D gene unclear. CDR3 length equals 13 residues. CDR1 MNHEY and CDR2 SVGAGI come from the germline V gene. Trimming took off 0 bases at V and 0 bases at J, with 2 bases between the two ends. The CDR3 DNA sequence: TGTGCCAGCAGTTACTCCATGAACACTGAAGCTTTCTTT. Protein sequence: CASSYSMNTEAFF.

This rearrangement joins TRBV4-1 to TRBJ2-1; D might be TRBD2 (5 bases). This CDR3 has 16 residues. In germline, CDR1 is MGHRA, CDR2 YSYEKL. V was trimmed by 0 bases and J by 5 bases, leaving 14 bases between them. CDR3 sequence: CASSQELEATHNEQFF. The DNA for the CDR3 is TGCGCCAGCAGCCAAGAACTAGAGGCGACCCACAATGAGCAGTTCTTC.

The genes are TRBV9 and TRBJ1-3, with D unclear. Germline V gene data show CDR1 as SGDLS and CDR2 as YYNGEE. The CDR3 is made up of 16 amino acids. V was cut by 0 bases and J by 0 bases, with 10 bases left in between. Here the CDR3 reads CASSVGDVLSGNTIYF. CDR3 in DNA: TGTGCCAGCAGCGTAGGAGATGTGCTCTCTGGAAACACCATATATTTT.

The chain carries TRBV7-3 and TRBJ2-1, with 8 bases matching TRBD2. The CDR3 extends over 16 amino acids. From germline, CDR1 is SGHTA and CDR2 FQGTGA. The junction had 13 bases not matched to a gene; V was cut back by 5 bases and J by 7 bases. The CDR3 sequence is CASSALLREGQNEQFF. The CDR3 region has the DNA TGTGCCAGCAGCGCCCTCTTACGGGAGGGCCAGAATGAGCAGTTCTTC.

This rearrangement joins TRBV6-2 or TRBV6-3 to TRBJ2-1; D is possibly TRBD2 (6 bases). This CDR3 comprises 14 residues. V was cut by 5 bases and J by 8 bases, with 16 bases left in between. CDR1 and CDR2 (germline): MNHEY, SVGEGT. For the CDR3, the DNA is TGTGCCAGCAGTCCACGGGAGTTGATCGATGAGCAGTTCTTC. Encoded protein: CASSPRELIDEQFF.

The chain combines TRBV7-9 with TRBJ2-2; 8 bases are a match to TRBD1. J was trimmed by 6 bases and V by 5 bases; bases with no gene match: 2. Germline V lookup: CDR1 SEHNR, CDR2 FQNEAQ (reference sequence). The length of the CDR3 is 13 residues. The CDR3 is CASSHRGSGELFF. The DNA for the CDR3 is TGTGCCAGCAGCCACAGGGGGTCCGGGGAGCTGTTTTTT.